This TCR beta chain stems from a study of blood T cell repertoires in COVID-19 (dated by TCRdb to the early 2020s). Background for the entire study: Samples from collaborators originated in the United States, Italy and Spain and spanned both the acute and convalescent phases of COVID-19. The prospective study material was composed of cDNA or gDNA derived from T cells, B-cell-depleted T cells, or PBMCs. Deeply sampled blood TCRbeta repertoires from subjects exposed to, actively infected with, or recovered from COVID-19 were included in the dataset. The repertoires were released in a freely available public database intended as a resource for research on the immune response to SARS-CoV-2. Samples were obtained from the ongoing ImmuneRACE study (first 160 participants) and from approximately 1,200 subjects provided by 6 global collaborators. Nearly every sample came with metadata listing a de-identified subject ID, COVID-19 status, age in years and sex. Where HLA class I and class II types were available, the types were taken from metadata supplied by the sample provider, not from assay-based typing. What the study reported, not specific to this receptor: The amount of clinical and demographic metadata varied by source and participant and was provided uncurated.

TCRbeta CDR3 regions were amplified from genomic DNA by means of the immunoSEQ Assay, a bias-controlled multiplex PCR. The authors' analysis ran thus. The number of nucleated cells in each sample was estimated from the amplification of reference gene primers within the assay. To quantify the absolute abundance of each unique TCRbeta CDR3 rearrangement, sequence reads were collapsed and filtered. For each sample, productive Simpson clonality was calculated as the square root of Simpson's diversity index across productive rearrangements. Imported from immuneACCESS, the table was reduced by TCRdb to in-frame sequences with V and J called. These copies leave out some clones; in studies compared against another copy, an unresolved V gene accounts for under half, and the cause of the remainder is not known. V and J calls and clone size are copied from that table; D and trimming were computed from the DNA. The sample profile shows about 260,000 clones; around nine tenths of them were found once. The ten top clones hold about 5.2% of the sample.

Comments on this clone: No antigen is known for it. Per-base qualities were not stored, and no clone one base away is much larger.

At one collaborating source in Seattle, patients were enrolled during active infection and were followed longitudinally through the course of disease. The collaborating institutions used their own protocols to collect whole blood in K2EDTA tubes. For TCRbeta analysis, collaborators shipped samples in one of three forms: frozen whole blood, isolated PBMCs, or DNA extracted from either of those sample types. Material for sequencing was peripheral blood. This receptor was identified in a woman in her fifties or sixties with COVID-19, enrolled during active disease.

In nucleotides, the sequence is TGCGCCAGCAGCCAAGACCGGGACAGCGGAAACAATGAAAAACTGTTTTTT. Translated, it reads CASSQDRDSGNNEKLFF. Rearrangement joined TRBV4-1 to TRBJ1-4; 7 nucleotides in the junction match TRBD1. Here V drops 0 bases and J drops 5 bases, and the junction holds 9 bases not matched to any gene. From the germline V gene, CDR1 is MGHRA and CDR2 is YSYEKL. The CDR3, cysteine through phenylalanine, is 17 amino acids long. Just CDR3 DNA is preserved here, 51 bases in frame from base 1.